This T cell receptor beta chain was observed in a study of blood T cells in healthy people across ages (dated by TCRdb to between 2015 and 2016). Notes on the research overall: In model experiments, template switching captured roughly one uniquely barcoded TCR beta cDNA molecule for every two T cells. The study measured age-related changes in TCR beta repertoire diversity using deep sequencing normalized with unique cDNA molecular identifiers. Four age groups were formed from the donors: young (average approximately 15 years), middle-aged (just under 40), aged (about 68) and long-lived (82). Two additional independent replicas of 1 million unique cDNA reads from the same blood draw were analyzed for two donors (one aged 18 to 30 and one aged 80 or older). To avoid experimental bias, donors of different ages were spread randomly across the sequencing lanes.

The CDR3 runs 15 amino acids, cysteine and phenylalanine included. The retained sequence is limited to the CDR3, 45 bases, with the frame set at the first base. CDR1 SGDLS and CDR2 YYNGEE were looked up in the germline V gene. Trimming removed 3 bases from V and 5 bases from J; the gene matches leave 5 bases unexplained. Concerning this clonotype itself: The specificity of this receptor is unknown. Base qualities are not recorded, but no much larger clone differs from it by a single base.

Paper-wide results and their limitations: There was a strong correlation between observed TCR beta diversity and the percentage of naive T cells measured by flow cytometry. Compared with the aged group, the long-lived group had more naive CD4+ T cells, fewer expanded clones and increased TCR diversity, suggesting age selection. Donor CMV infection status was unknown, potentially confounding age-related changes in expanded clonotypes. Observed TCR beta diversity per million T cells fell roughly linearly with age, and a significant reduction was already apparent by age roughly 41. Since profiling was done on bulk unsorted PBMCs, naive and antigen-experienced compartments could not be conclusively compared. Total diversity estimates from one million sequenced T cells were considered lower bounds and underestimates.

Libraries came from 5' RACE. Sequencing instrument: Illumina HiSeq 2500. A second PCR of roughly 6 to 12 cycles was performed with a sample-barcoded 5' primer and a J-beta primer mix. A template-switch 5' adaptor carrying 12 random nucleotides introduced a unique molecular identifier onto each TCR beta cDNA molecule. Each sample yielded at least 2.5 million CDR3-containing paired-end reads. First-strand cDNA synthesis was performed from all RNA using the Mint cDNA synthesis kit, with priming by a TRBC-specific oligonucleotide. After uracil-DNA glycosylase treatment, a first 18-cycle PCR used universal primers M1SS and BC2_uni_R on all cDNA. On the study's bioinformatics: Normalization of each sample was performed by random selection of 1 million high-quality reads, each carrying a distinct molecular identifier. Reads sharing molecular identifiers were discarded rather than binned into consensus sequences. CDR3 identification, clonotype clustering and error correction used MiTCR with a Q25 quality threshold and the strictest error-elimination algorithm. A nonparametric unseen species model with Euler transformation was used to estimate a lower bound on total TCR beta diversity. TCRdb applied fastp at Q25 and MiXCR to the public reads, then kept only in-frame beta chains. Duplicate CDR3 protein sequences are folded into a single record with the most common DNA and genes. The V and J calls were not made by the authors but by TCRdb's processing. The sample table holds roughly 700,000 distinct CDR3 sequences, of which about 30% were seen once. The top ten constitute 15% of the sample.

The donors were some 36 Caucasian individuals from Russia, aged roughly 6 to 100 years, who were systemically healthy. Roughly 11 milliliters of peripheral blood were drawn from each donor into EDTA-treated Vacutainer tubes. PBMCs were isolated by Ficoll-Paque density-gradient centrifugation, with at least 6 million obtained per sample. Total RNA, at least 6 micrograms per sample, was extracted from PBMCs with Trizol reagent. For every donor, flow cytometry on a PBMC aliquot measured the percentage of naive CD45RAhigh/CD27high T cells. This TCR was recovered from an elderly woman in good health. Donor details come from another sample of the same person, matched by shared clones. The sequence joins TRBV9 to TRBJ2-2; TRBD1 matches 9 bases in the middle. Material for sequencing was blood. The sequence in DNA is TGTGCCAGCAGCGCTACAGGGGGCGAGACCGGGGAGCTGTTTTTT. It codes for CASSATGGETGELFF.